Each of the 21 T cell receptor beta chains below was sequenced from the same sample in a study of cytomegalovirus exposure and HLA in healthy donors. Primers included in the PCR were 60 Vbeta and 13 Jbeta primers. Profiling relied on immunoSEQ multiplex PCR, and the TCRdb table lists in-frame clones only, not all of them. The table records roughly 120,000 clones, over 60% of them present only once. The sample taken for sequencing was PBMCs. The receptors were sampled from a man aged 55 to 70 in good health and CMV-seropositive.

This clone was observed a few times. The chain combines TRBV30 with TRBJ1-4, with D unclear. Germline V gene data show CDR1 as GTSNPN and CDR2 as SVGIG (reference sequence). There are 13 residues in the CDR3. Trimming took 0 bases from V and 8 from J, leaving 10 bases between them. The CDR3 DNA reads TGTGCCTGGAGTGTAGCGGTAGGGGAAAAACTGTTTTTT. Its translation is CAWSVAVGEKLFF.

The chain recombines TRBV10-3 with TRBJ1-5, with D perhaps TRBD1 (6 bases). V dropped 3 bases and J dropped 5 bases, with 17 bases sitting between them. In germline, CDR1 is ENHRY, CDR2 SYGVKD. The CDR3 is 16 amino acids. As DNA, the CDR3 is TGTGCCATCAGTGATCACGGGGGGGGCGAGCATCAGCCCCAGCATTTT. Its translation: CAISDHGGGEHQPQHF.

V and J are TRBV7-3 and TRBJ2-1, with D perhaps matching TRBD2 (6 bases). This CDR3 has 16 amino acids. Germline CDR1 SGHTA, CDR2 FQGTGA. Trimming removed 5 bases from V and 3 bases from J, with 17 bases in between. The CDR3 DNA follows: TGTGCCAGCAGCGCCTCGGGAGCGCTTGACTACAATGAGCAGTTCTTC. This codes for CASSASGALDYNEQFF.

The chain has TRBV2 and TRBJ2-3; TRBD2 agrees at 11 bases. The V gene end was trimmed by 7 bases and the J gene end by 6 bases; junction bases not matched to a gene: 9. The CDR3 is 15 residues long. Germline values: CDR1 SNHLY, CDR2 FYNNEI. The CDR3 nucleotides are TGTGCCAGCATTAAGACTAGCGGGGTCGGGGATACGCAGTATTTT. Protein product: CASIKTSGVGDTQYF.

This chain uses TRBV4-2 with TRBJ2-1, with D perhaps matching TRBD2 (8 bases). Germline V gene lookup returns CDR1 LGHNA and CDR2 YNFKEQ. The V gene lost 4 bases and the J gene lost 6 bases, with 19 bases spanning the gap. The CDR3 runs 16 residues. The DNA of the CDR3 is TGTGCCAGCAGCCCGAGGGGGCGGGGGGCTGTCAATGAGCAGTTCTTC. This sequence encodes CASSPRGRGAVNEQFF.

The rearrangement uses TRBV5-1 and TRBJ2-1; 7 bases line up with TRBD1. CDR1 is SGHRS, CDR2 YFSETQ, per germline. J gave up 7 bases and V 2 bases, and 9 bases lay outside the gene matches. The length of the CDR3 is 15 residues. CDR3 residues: CASSLEGARTNEQFF. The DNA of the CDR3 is TGCGCCAGCAGCTTAGAGGGGGCGCGGACAAATGAGCAGTTCTTC.

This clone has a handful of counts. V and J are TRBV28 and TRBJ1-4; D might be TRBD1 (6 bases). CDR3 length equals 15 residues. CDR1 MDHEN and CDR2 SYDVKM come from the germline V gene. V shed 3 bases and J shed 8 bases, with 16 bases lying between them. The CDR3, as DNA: TGTGCCAGCAGTTTGACTCAGGGGCCATTAGAAAAACTGTTTTTT. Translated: CASSLTQGPLEKLFF.

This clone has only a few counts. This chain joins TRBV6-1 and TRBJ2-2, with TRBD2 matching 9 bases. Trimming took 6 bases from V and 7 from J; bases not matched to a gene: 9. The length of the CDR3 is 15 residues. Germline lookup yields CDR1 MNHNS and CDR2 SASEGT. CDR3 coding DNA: TGTGCCAGCAGCCGAAGCGGGGGGTTGGGCGGGGAGCTGTTTTTT. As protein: CASSRSGGLGGELFF.

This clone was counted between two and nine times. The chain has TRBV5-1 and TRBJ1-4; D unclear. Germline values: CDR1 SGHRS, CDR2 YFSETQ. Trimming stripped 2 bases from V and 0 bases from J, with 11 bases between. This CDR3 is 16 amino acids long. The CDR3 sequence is CASSFGRGATNEKLFF. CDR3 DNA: TGCGCCAGCAGCTTTGGCCGAGGAGCAACTAATGAAAAACTGTTTTTT.

Here the CDR3 reads CASRDYEQYF. CDR3 nucleotide sequence: TGTGCCAGCAGGGACTACGAGCAGTACTTC. The chain combines TRBV6-6 with TRBJ2-5, with D unresolved. Judging by the DNA end, TRBJ2-7 fits better; the J call may be wrong. CDR3 length: 10 residues. Germline V lookup: CDR1 MNHNY, CDR2 SVGAGI (reference sequence).

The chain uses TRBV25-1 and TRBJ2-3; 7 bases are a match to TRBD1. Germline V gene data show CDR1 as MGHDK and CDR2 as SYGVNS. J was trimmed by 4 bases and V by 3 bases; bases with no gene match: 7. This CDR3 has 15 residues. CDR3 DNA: TGTGCCAGCAGTGAGAGTCGACAGGGAGCAGATACGCAGTATTTT. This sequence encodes CASSESRQGADTQYF.

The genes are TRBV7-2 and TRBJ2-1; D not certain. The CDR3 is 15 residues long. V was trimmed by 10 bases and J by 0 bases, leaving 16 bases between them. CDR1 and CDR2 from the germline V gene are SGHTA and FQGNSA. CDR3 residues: CATRVSSFSYNEQFF. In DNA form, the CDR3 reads TGTGCCACCCGGGTCTCTTCTTTCTCCTACAATGAGCAGTTCTTC.

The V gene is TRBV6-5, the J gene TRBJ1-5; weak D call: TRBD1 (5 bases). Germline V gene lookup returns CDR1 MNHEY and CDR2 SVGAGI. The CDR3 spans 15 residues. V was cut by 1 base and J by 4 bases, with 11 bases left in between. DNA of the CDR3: TGTGCCAGCAGTTACTTGCGTTCAGGGAATCAGCCCCAGCATTTT. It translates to CASSYLRSGNQPQHF.

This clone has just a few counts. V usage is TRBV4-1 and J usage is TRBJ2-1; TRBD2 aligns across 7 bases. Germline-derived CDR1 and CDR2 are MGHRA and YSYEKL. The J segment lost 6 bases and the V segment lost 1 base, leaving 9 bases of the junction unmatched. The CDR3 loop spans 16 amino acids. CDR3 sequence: CASSQVGRDPSNEQFF. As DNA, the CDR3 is TGCGCCAGCAGCCAAGTTGGGAGGGACCCATCCAATGAGCAGTTCTTC.

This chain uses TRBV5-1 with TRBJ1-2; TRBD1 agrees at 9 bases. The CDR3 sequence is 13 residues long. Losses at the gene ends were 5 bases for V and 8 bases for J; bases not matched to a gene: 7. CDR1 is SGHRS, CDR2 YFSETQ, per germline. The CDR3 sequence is CASSLQGARGYTF. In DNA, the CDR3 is TGCGCCAGCAGTTTACAGGGGGCAAGGGGCTACACCTTC.

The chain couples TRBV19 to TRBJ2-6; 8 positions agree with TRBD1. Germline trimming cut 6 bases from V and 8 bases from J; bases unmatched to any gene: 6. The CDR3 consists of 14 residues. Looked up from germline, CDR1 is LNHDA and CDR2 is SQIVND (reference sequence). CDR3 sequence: CASSLGQGSNVLTF. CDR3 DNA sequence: TGTGCCAGTAGCCTAGGACAGGGCTCCAACGTCCTGACTTTC.

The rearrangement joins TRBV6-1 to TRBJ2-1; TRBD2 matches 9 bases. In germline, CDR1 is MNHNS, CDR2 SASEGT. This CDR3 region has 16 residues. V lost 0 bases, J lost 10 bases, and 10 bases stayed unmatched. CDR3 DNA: TGTGCCAGCAGTGAAGCGCCTAGCGGGGTTGGGTACGAGCAGTTCTTC. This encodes CASSEAPSGVGYEQFF.

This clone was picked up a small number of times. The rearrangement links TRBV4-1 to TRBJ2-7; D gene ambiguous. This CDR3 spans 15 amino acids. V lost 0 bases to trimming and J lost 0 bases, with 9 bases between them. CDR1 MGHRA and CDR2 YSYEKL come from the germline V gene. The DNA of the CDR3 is TGCGCCAGCAGCCAAGATCGTGAGAACTCCTACGAGCAGTACTTC. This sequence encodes CASSQDRENSYEQYF.

The CDR3 sequence is CASSESRAGGWETQYF. The DNA for the CDR3 is TGCGCCAGCAGTGAGTCGAGAGCGGGGGGCTGGGAGACCCAGTACTTC. The chain links TRBV10-1 to TRBJ2-5; TRBD2 matches 9 bases. The CDR3 length is 16 residues. CDR1 is WNHNN, CDR2 SYGVQD, per germline (reference sequence). The ends lost 0 bases at V and 5 bases at J; junction bases unmatched: 7.

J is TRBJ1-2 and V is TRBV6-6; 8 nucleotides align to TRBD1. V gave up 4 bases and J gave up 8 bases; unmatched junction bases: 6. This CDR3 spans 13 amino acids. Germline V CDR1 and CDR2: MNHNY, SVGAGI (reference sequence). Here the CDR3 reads CASSSLDRVGYTF. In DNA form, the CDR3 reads TGTGCCAGCAGTTCGTTGGACAGGGTCGGCTACACCTTC.

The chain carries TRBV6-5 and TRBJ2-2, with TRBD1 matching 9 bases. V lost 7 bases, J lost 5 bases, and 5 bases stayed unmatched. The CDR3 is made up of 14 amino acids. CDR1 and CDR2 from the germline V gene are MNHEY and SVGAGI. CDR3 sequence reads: CASTPGQGTGELFF. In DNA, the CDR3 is TGTGCCAGCACACCGGGACAGGGTACCGGGGAGCTGTTTTTT.